The 10 T cell receptor beta chains reported below all come from one sample, sequenced in a study of T-cell reconstitution after alpha-beta-depleted transplantation in children. A TCRbeta library incorporating unique molecular identifiers was prepared. In TCRdb, the PCR reads were re-called with MiXCR into one record per CDR3 protein. Counted here are 300,000 to 350,000 distinct CDR3 sequences, approximately 23% occurring once; the ten biggest clones make up roughly 11%. The sequences come from PBMCs, mostly from graft donor cells, collected 180 days after TCRalphabeta/CD19-depleted stem cell transplant. These receptors were taken from a male patient under 18 who had a stem cell transplant for acute lymphoblastic leukemia, so the T cells may come from the graft donor.

J is TRBJ2-5 and V is TRBV5-8; D uncertain. CDR3 size: 13 residues. Deletions cut 0 bases from V and 4 bases from J, with 7 bases between. Germline V gene lookup returns CDR1 SGHTS and CDR2 YDEGEE. CDR3 sequence: CASSLARRETQYF. In DNA form, the CDR3 reads TGTGCCAGCAGCTTGGCCCGTCGAGAGACCCAGTACTTC.

The chain links TRBV29-1 to TRBJ2-5; the D gene is possibly TRBD1 (6 bases). The CDR3 totals 15 residues. Trimming took 1 base from V and 5 from J, leaving 17 bases between them. Germline-derived CDR1 and CDR2 are SQVTM and ANQGSEA. The CDR3 is CSVEGGSGVIETQYF. CDR3 DNA: TGCAGCGTTGAAGGGGGGTCAGGGGTAATTGAGACCCAGTACTTC.

This clonotype was counted only a few times. The rearrangement links TRBV7-8 to TRBJ2-7; TRBD1 aligns across 8 bases. J gave up 3 bases and V 5 bases, and 6 bases lay outside the gene matches. The germline V gene has CDR1 SGHVS and CDR2 FQNEAQ. This CDR3 spans 14 amino acids. The CDR3 DNA sequence: TGTGCCAGCAGCCTGGACAGGGAAAGCTACGAGCAGTACTTC. This translates into CASSLDRESYEQYF.

This clonotype was picked up a small number of times. The rearrangement uses TRBV7-3 and TRBJ1-1; D is possibly TRBD1 (5 bases). This CDR3 is 13 amino acids long. Germline V lookup: CDR1 SGHTA, CDR2 FQGTGA. V was cut by 4 bases and J by 11 bases, with 17 bases left in between. CDR3 amino acids: CASSYSVPGTAFF. The CDR3 nucleotides are TGTGCCAGCAGCTACTCCGTTCCAGGGACTGCTTTCTTT.

This chain connects TRBV4-1 to TRBJ2-1; maybe TRBD2 (6 bases). The CDR3 is 16 residues long. Per the germline V gene, CDR1 is MGHRA and CDR2 is YSYEKL. Trimming removed 1 base at V and 4 bases at J, with 14 bases between. CDR3 protein: CASSQGYGSGYNEQFF. The CDR3 DNA is TGCGCCAGCAGCCAAGGTTACGGGAGTGGATACAATGAGCAGTTCTTC.

This clonotype was seen more than once but under ten times. This chain uses TRBV29-1 with TRBJ2-2; no clear D gene. The germline gives CDR1 SQVTM, CDR2 ANQGSEA. CDR3 size: 15 residues. V lost 4 bases and J 0 bases, leaving 12 bases between the germline ends. The DNA of the CDR3 is TGCAGCGTTGGGTTGCGGACGTCGAACACCGGGGAGCTGTTTTTT. Protein product: CSVGLRTSNTGELFF.

V usage is TRBV5-1 and J usage is TRBJ2-5; no clear D gene. Germline V CDR1 and CDR2: SGHRS, YFSETQ. The CDR3 runs 14 residues. Trimming pared 0 bases from V and 3 bases from J, leaving 9 bases between. CDR3: CASSLGSVEETQYF. The CDR3, as DNA: TGCGCCAGCAGCTTGGGATCGGTAGAAGAGACCCAGTACTTC.

The chain combines TRBV6-1 with TRBJ2-2, with D possibly being TRBD2 (5 bases). Deletions cut 7 bases from V and 4 bases from J, with 16 bases between. There are 15 residues in the CDR3. Germline lookup yields CDR1 MNHNS and CDR2 SASEGT. In nucleotides, the CDR3 is TGTGCCAGCATAAGTGAAGACTACTTCACCGGGGAGCTGTTTTTT. It yields the protein CASISEDYFTGELFF.

In regard to this clonotype: A much larger clone sits a single nucleotide away, making a read error possible. The chain combines TRBV12-3 or TRBV12-4 with TRBJ1-6, with D perhaps matching TRBD1 (5 bases). CDR3 length: 14 residues. The CDR3 is CACSSFWGNSPLHF. The CDR3 DNA sequence: TGTGCCTGCAGTTCTTTTTGGGGGAATTCACCCCTCCACTTT.

The chain uses TRBV5-1 and TRBJ2-5; tentative D call: TRBD2 (6 bases). This CDR3 is built from 17 residues. V was trimmed by 0 bases and J by 5 bases, leaving 20 bases between them. Germline V gene sequence: CDR1 SGHRS, CDR2 YFSETQ. CDR3 sequence: CASSLVGEMGGSETQYF. CDR3 DNA: TGCGCCAGCAGCTTGGTCGGAGAGATGGGAGGTTCGGAGACCCAGTACTTC. The whole variable domain, filled in from reference TRBV5-1 and TRBJ2-5, reads KAGVTQTPRYLIKTRGQQVTLSCSPISGHRSVSWYQQTPGQGLQFLFEYFSETQRNKGNFPGRFSGRQFSNSRSEMNVSTLELGDSALYLCASSLVGEMGGSETQYFGPGTRLLVL.